This TCR beta chain was recorded in a study of T cell responses to AZD1222 COVID-19 vaccine. Overall study results and limits: Within unmutated variant regions lay the reported targets of nearly half of spike-specific TCRs. Most donors were white British and more were female, and clonal diversity was possibly underestimated. Rises in breadth and depth of Spike-specific TCRs came after two AZD1222 doses. Repertoire sampling was restricted to post-peak T cell response timepoints.

The repertoire was sequenced with immunoSEQ multiplex PCR; TCRdb's copy has only in-frame clones and lacks some. The table records about 120,000 clones, about 90% of them present only once. This clone was counted at least ten times. Antigen: not known. CDR1 LNHDA and CDR2 SQIVND come from the germline V gene (reference sequence). CDR3 size: 14 residues. Trimming stripped 2 bases from V and 3 bases from J, with 9 bases between. The chain couples TRBV19 to TRBJ2-3; D perhaps matches TRBD1 (5 bases). Sequenced here: peripheral blood, sampled on day 0 of AZD1222 vaccination. The clonotype was recovered from an adult in good health. CDR3 residues: CASSISGNTDTQYF. CDR3 bases: TGTGCCAGTAGTATATCAGGGAATACAGATACGCAGTATTTT.